The 22 T cell receptor beta chains below were found in one sample sequenced in a study of blood T cell repertoires in COVID-19. The repertoire was sequenced with immunoSEQ multiplex PCR; TCRdb's copy has only in-frame clones and lacks some. Altogether about 160,000 clones are present, more than 75% being singletons, with the ten largest covering over 7%. The sequenced material came from PBMCs or T cells enriched from blood (not recorded which). The source is a woman aged 45-59 years who had recovered from COVID-19.

This rearrangement joins TRBV4-2 to TRBJ1-6, with a possible D match to TRBD1 (5 bases). This CDR3 contains 13 residues. Trimming cost V 4 bases and J 7 bases, with 8 bases left between them. Germline-derived CDR1 and CDR2 are LGHNA and YNFKEQ. CDR3 DNA sequence: TGTGCCAGCAGCCCGACAGAGAATTCACCCCTCCACTTT. As protein: CASSPTENSPLHF.

The chain carries TRBV4-1 and TRBJ2-2; no reliable D call. There are 16 residues in the CDR3. In germline, CDR1 is MGHRA, CDR2 YSYEKL. The germline V and J ends were trimmed by 1 base and 5 bases, with 14 bases remaining between them. The chain's CDR3 is CASSQVAGLDTGELFF. The CDR3 DNA is TGCGCCAGCAGCCAAGTGGCCGGGTTGGATACCGGGGAGCTGTTTTTT.

This sequence joins TRBV15 and TRBJ1-2; TRBD1 is a possible D gene (5 bases). V dropped 1 base and J dropped 5 bases, with 14 bases sitting between them. The CDR3 contains 15 residues. CDR1 and CDR2 from the germline V gene are LNHNV and YYDKDF (reference sequence). Written as DNA, the CDR3 is TGTGCCACCAGCAGAGCTGGGGCGGAGGGGTATGGCTACACCTTC. Translation gives CATSRAGAEGYGYTF.

This rearrangement joins TRBV7-2 to TRBJ2-2, with D maybe TRBD2 (6 bases). The CDR3 runs to 17 residues. Trimming stripped 1 base from V and 6 bases from J, with 18 bases between. Germline V CDR1 and CDR2: SGHTA, FQGNSA. DNA of the CDR3: TGTGCCAGCAGCTTAGTGACGGCGGGGACGACGGCCGGGGAGCTGTTTTTT. Translated: CASSLVTAGTTAGELFF.

The chain couples TRBV19 to TRBJ2-1, with 8 nucleotides matching TRBD2. V trimming: 9 bases; J trimming: 4 bases; junction bases outside the gene matches: 8. CDR1 and CDR2 from the germline V gene are LNHDA and SQIVND (reference sequence). The CDR3 sequence is 14 residues long. CDR3 loop: CASKPGGGYNEQFF. The DNA of the CDR3 is TGTGCCAGCAAACCGGGGGGGGGTTACAATGAGCAGTTCTTC.

The CDR3 region has the DNA TGTGCCAGTAGTACCCTAACAGGGCTGAACACTGAAGCTTTCTTT. Translation gives CASSTLTGLNTEAFF. J is TRBJ1-1 and V is TRBV19; maybe TRBD1 (6 bases). Between the trimmed V and J ends, which lost 4 bases and 0 bases, there was a span of 12 bases. Germline V gene lookup returns CDR1 LNHDA and CDR2 SQIVND (reference sequence). The CDR3 length is 15 residues.

The rearrangement links TRBV6-5 to TRBJ1-2, with D possibly matching TRBD1 (6 bases). The CDR3 length is 15 residues. Trimming cost V 0 bases and J 4 bases, with 12 bases left between them. CDR1 is MNHEY, CDR2 SVGAGI, per germline. The CDR3 nucleotides read TGTGCCAGCAGTTACTCGACGCAGGGGAGCTATGGCTACACCTTC. This sequence encodes CASSYSTQGSYGYTF.

This chain's CDR3 is CASSTLRGGRSYNEQFF. Here the CDR3 DNA reads TGTGCCAGTAGTACCCTCCGGGGAGGCCGCTCCTACAATGAGCAGTTCTTC. The chain links TRBV19 to TRBJ2-1; perhaps TRBD2 as D (6 bases). Between the trimmed V and J ends, which lost 4 bases and 0 bases, there was a span of 16 bases. CDR3 length: 17 amino acids. Germline loops: CDR1 LNHDA, CDR2 SQIVND (reference sequence).

V is TRBV9 and J is TRBJ2-2; TRBD1 matches 10 bases. Germline CDR1 SGDLS, CDR2 YYNGEE. This CDR3 comprises 15 residues. V dropped 3 bases and J dropped 7; count of bases not matched to a gene: 6. The CDR3 reads CASSGRQGASGELFF. CDR3 bases: TGTGCCAGCAGCGGGCGACAGGGGGCGAGCGGGGAGCTGTTTTTT.

This clone was found a few times. The chain has TRBV24-1 and TRBJ1-2; TRBD1 aligns across 10 bases. Germline V gene data show CDR1 as KGHDR and CDR2 as SFDVKD. V lost 4 bases and J lost 7; bases outside the gene matches: 8. The CDR3 sequence is 15 residues long. Here the CDR3 reads CATSEPGTGASGYTF. The CDR3 coding sequence is TGTGCCACCAGTGAGCCCGGGACAGGGGCTTCTGGCTACACCTTC.

This clone has just a few counts. The chain joins TRBV7-2 to TRBJ1-2, with 9 bases that match TRBD1. Germline CDR1 reads SGHTA; CDR2 reads FQGNSA. With 6 bases clipped from V and 2 bases from J, the junction kept 13 bases outside the gene matches. The CDR3 contains 17 residues. CDR3 protein: CASRPNGQGFSNYGYTF. In DNA form, the CDR3 reads TGTGCCAGCAGACCAAATGGACAGGGGTTTTCGAACTATGGCTACACCTTC.

Concerning this clone itself: The germline gene is not matched at one end of the junction; a read error may be the cause. The chain has TRBV4-2 and TRBJ2-1; 9 bases are shared with TRBD2. Germline assignment: CDR1 LGHNA and CDR2 YNFKEQ. There are 15 residues in the CDR3. For the CDR3, the DNA is TGTGCCAGCAGCCCTTCCGGGCTAGCGGGAAATGCGCAGTTCTTC. Translating gives CASSPSGLAGNAQFF.

The chain employs TRBV7-9 and TRBJ2-3; 7 bases agree with TRBD2. J gave up 5 bases and V 3 bases, and 8 bases lay outside the gene matches. Germline values: CDR1 SEHNR, CDR2 FQNEAQ (reference sequence). The CDR3 totals 15 residues. The CDR3 DNA reads TGTGCCAGCAGCTTTAACGCGGGAGCGAAAGATACGCAGTATTTT. Translated, it gives CASSFNAGAKDTQYF.

The chain recombines TRBV10-3 with TRBJ2-7, with D hard to call. V was cut by 6 bases and J by 7 bases, with 13 bases left in between. This CDR3 spans 12 amino acids. The germline CDR1 and CDR2 sequences are ENHRY and SYGVKD. The CDR3 sequence: CAISPTWREQYF. As DNA, the CDR3 is TGTGCCATCAGCCCGACGTGGAGAGAGCAGTACTTC.

The CDR3 region is CSATLLGGGYEQYF. CDR3 coding DNA: TGCAGCGCTACTTTGCTCGGCGGGGGCTACGAGCAGTACTTC. The J gene is TRBJ2-7, the V gene TRBV29-1, with 7 bases aligning to TRBD2. V lost 7 bases to trimming and J lost 3 bases; unmatched junction nucleotides: 12. The CDR3 length is 14 residues. CDR1 and CDR2 (germline): SQVTM, ANQGSEA.

CDR3 bases: TGTGCCATCAGTGGGCTTGTTGGGGGCCCTTACAATGAGCAGTTCTTC. It yields the protein CAISGLVGGPYNEQFF. This chain joins TRBV10-3 and TRBJ2-1; D is perhaps TRBD1 (6 bases). V was pared by 4 bases and J by 4 bases, with 17 bases between. Germline CDR1 reads ENHRY; CDR2 reads SYGVKD. The CDR3 totals 16 residues.

The sample holds one count of this clone. This chain uses TRBV7-9 with TRBJ2-1, with D tentatively TRBD2 (5 bases). The CDR3 has 14 residues. V gave up 3 bases and J gave up 6 bases, with 12 bases separating them. The germline gives CDR1 SEHNR, CDR2 FQNEAQ (reference sequence). Here the CDR3 reads CASSLGGEGNEQFF. The DNA for the CDR3 is TGTGCCAGCAGCTTGGGTGGCGAGGGCAATGAGCAGTTCTTC.

The chain carries TRBV11-3 and TRBJ1-1; D uncertain. Germline V gene sequence: CDR1 SGHNT, CDR2 YENEEA. Between the trimmed V and J ends, which lost 3 bases and 2 bases, there was a span of 4 bases. The CDR3 is made up of 12 amino acids. CDR3 sequence reads: CASSFSNTEAFF. Here the CDR3 DNA reads TGTGCCAGCAGCTTTTCAAACACTGAAGCTTTCTTT.

The chain joins TRBV19 to TRBJ1-2; D is perhaps TRBD1 (6 bases). V lost 4 bases and J 13 bases, leaving 19 bases between the germline ends. Germline CDR1 is LNHDA and CDR2 is SQIVND (reference sequence). CDR3 length: 13 amino acids. CDR3 protein: CASSTTGLNLGTF. The CDR3 DNA reads TGTGCCAGTAGTACGACAGGTTTGAATTTGGGCACCTTC.

The V gene is TRBV19, the J gene TRBJ2-5; a weak D match, TRBD2 (6 bases). Germline V lookup: CDR1 LNHDA, CDR2 SQIVND (reference sequence). Trimming removed 9 bases at V and 2 bases at J, with 19 bases between. The CDR3 runs to 15 residues. The CDR3 sequence is CASGLNGGRQETQYF. DNA of the CDR3: TGTGCCAGCGGACTAAACGGGGGTCGACAAGAGACCCAGTACTTC.

The chain has TRBV7-3 and TRBJ1-1; 7 bases align to TRBD1. The V and J ends lost 5 bases and 5 bases, in that order; junction bases with no gene match: 5. CDR1 SGHTA and CDR2 FQGTGA come from the germline V gene. This CDR3 is 13 amino acids long. CDR3 region: CASSQGQMTEAFF. CDR3 DNA: TGTGCCAGCAGCCAGGGACAGATGACTGAAGCTTTCTTT.

V usage is TRBV28 and J usage is TRBJ2-3; weak D call: TRBD2 (5 bases). V was shortened by 8 bases and J by 0 bases, with 15 bases between the two germline ends. CDR3 length equals 15 residues. Germline values: CDR1 MDHEN, CDR2 SYDVKM. In nucleotides, the CDR3 is TGTGCCAGCCACGCGGGCCGGGCTAGCACAGATACGCAGTATTTT. The encoded protein is CASHAGRASTDTQYF.